Sequencing of this T cell receptor beta chain was carried out in a study of graft-versus-host responses after intestinal transplantation. Looking at the study overall: Recipients got multivisceral, liver-intestinal, or isolated intestinal transplants. Anti-thymocyte globulin served as induction for all recipients, who then took tacrolimus and steroids for about 3 years. Study results and caveats: Allograft clonal ratios (graft-versus-host to host-versus-graft) were high in patients who had graft-donor T cell macrochimerism.

On this clone: What it binds is unknown.

Clones were sequenced by immunoSEQ multiplex PCR, and TCRdb holds only the in-frame ones, with some missing. Found here are about 90,000 clones, roughly 90% of them singletons; the top ten hold approximately 0.5%. The origin of this receptor is a human donor who received an intestinal transplant. Sequencing used unstimulated CD8+ T cells sorted from spleen or lymph node cells, obtained before intestinal transplant.

The CDR3 DNA follows: TGTGCCAGCAGTCCGCATAGCTCTGGGGCCAACGTCCTGACTTTC. Amino acid sequence: CASSPHSSGANVLTF. This rearrangement joins TRBV28 to TRBJ2-6; no clear D. This CDR3 spans 15 amino acids. Germline CDR1 and CDR2: MDHEN and SYDVKM. V was pared by 5 bases and J by 0 bases, with 8 bases between.